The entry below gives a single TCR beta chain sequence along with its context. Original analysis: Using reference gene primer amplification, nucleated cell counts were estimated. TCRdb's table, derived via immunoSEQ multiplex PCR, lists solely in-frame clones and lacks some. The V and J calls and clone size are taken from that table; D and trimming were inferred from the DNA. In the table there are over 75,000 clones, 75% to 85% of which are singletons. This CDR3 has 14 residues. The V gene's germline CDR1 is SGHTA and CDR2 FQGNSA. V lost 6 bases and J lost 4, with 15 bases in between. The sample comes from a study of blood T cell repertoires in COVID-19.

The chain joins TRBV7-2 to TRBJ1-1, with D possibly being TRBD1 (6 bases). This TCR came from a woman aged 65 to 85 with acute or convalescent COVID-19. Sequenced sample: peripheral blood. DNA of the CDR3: TGTGCCAGCAGGCTTAATACAGGGAGCACTGAAGCTTTCTTT. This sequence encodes CASRLNTGSTEAFF.